This T cell receptor beta chain was found in a study of T cell responses to AZD1222 COVID-19 vaccine. Study-wide points: The donor group comprised mostly white British people and more females; the analysis possibly underestimated clonal diversity. Spike as a whole was targeted by vaccine-associated CD4 TCRs, dominant at 160-218 and 743-854.

As regards this clone: What it binds is unknown.

Assay: immunoSEQ multiplex PCR; the TCRdb copy retains only in-frame clones and omits some. The sample has fewer than 150,000 clones, approximately 89% seen once. CDR1 is KGHDR and CDR2 is SFDVKD in the germline V gene. Between the trimmed V and J ends, which lost 5 bases and 11 bases, there was a span of 14 bases. The CDR3 length is 13 residues. The specimen comprised peripheral blood, sampled on day 0 of AZD1222 vaccination. This sequence joins TRBV24-1 and TRBJ2-2; D is possibly TRBD1 (5 bases). The origin of this receptor is an adult in good health. CDR3 bases: TGTGCCACCAGTGGGGCAGGGCCCTCCGAGCTGTTTTTT. It encodes CATSGAGPSELFF.